One and the same sample provided the 23 T cell receptor beta chains below, sequenced in a study of spatial heterogeneity in lung cancer (dated by TCRdb to the late 2010s). The investigation overall reported the following: A correlation was observed between the number of expanded intratumoral alpha and beta TCRs and the tumor nonsynonymous mutation count.

These receptors' antigens are unknown. Library construction relied on 5' RACE. Sequencing took place on a NextSeq 500. Using fastp trimming at Q25 and MiXCR clonotype assembly, TCRdb reanalyzed the public sequencing data and kept in-frame beta chains. Rows with a matching CDR3 protein are joined into one entry that keeps the most common DNA and genes. The table for this sample lists 9,500 to 12,000 distinct CDR3 sequences; about 12% of them were counted only once. The ten largest clones take up more than 10% of the sample. Reading the label with the study, this specimen's time point is: sample taken at primary tumor resection. Sequenced material: lung tumor tissue, taken at surgery. The origin of the receptors is a female donor with early-stage non-small cell lung cancer.

This clonotype was seen ten or more times. The chain is built from TRBV27 and TRBJ2-6, with unresolved D. Germline values: CDR1 MNHEY, CDR2 SMNVEV (reference sequence). The CDR3 is made up of 15 amino acids. V lost 1 base and J lost 0, with 4 bases in between. This CDR3 is CASSLFDSGANVLTF. The CDR3 DNA reads as TGTGCCAGCAGTTTATTCGACTCTGGGGCCAACGTCCTGACTTTC.

This chain connects TRBV12-2 to TRBJ1-1. TRBV12-2 is a pseudogene. The CDR3 is 17 residues long. The CDR3 nucleotides are TGTGCAAGTCGCTTAGGAAGTCACGAGGCGGAGGACACTGAAGCTTTCTTT. As protein: CASRLGSHEAEDTEAFF.

This clonotype has at least ten counts. The V call is TRBV7-9, the J call TRBJ1-1; no definite D call. Germline V gene lookup returns CDR1 SEHNR and CDR2 FQNEAQ (reference sequence). V lost 5 bases and J 3 bases, leaving 16 bases between the germline ends. This CDR3 is built from 15 residues. The CDR3 DNA sequence: TGTGCCAGCAGCGCGACGGACGGTCTGGACACTGAAGCTTTCTTT. This gives the protein CASSATDGLDTEAFF.

In this sample, this clonotype turned up many times. This chain uses TRBV7-2 with TRBJ2-1; possibly TRBD2 for D (6 bases). The germline V gene encodes CDR1 SGHTA and CDR2 FQGNSA. Between the trimmed V and J ends, which lost 4 bases and 9 bases, there was a span of 19 bases. CDR3 length equals 15 residues. The CDR3 DNA sequence: TGTGCCAGCAGCTCTTGGTCTAACGGGCGGGGTGAGCAGTTCTTC. It yields the protein CASSSWSNGRGEQFF.

The chain joins TRBV3-1 to TRBJ2-5, with 10 bases that match TRBD2. The J segment lost 5 bases and the V segment lost 6 bases, leaving 6 bases of the junction unmatched. The CDR3 is made up of 14 amino acids. CDR1 and CDR2 (germline): LGHDT, YNNKEL (reference sequence). The CDR3 coding sequence is TGTGCCAGCAGAACTAGCGGGGACGGGGAGACCCAGTACTTC. Its protein is CASRTSGDGETQYF.

This clonotype was counted many times. V gene TRBV20-1 combines with J gene TRBJ1-1; 8 bases align to TRBD1. V was clipped by 0 bases and J by 10 bases; unmatched bases: 10. Per the germline V gene, CDR1 is DFQATT and CDR2 is SNEGSKA (reference sequence). The CDR3 has 14 residues. The CDR3 DNA is TGCAGTGCTAGAGAGACAGGGGATGACGTGAGAGCTTTCTTT. Its protein is CSARETGDDVRAFF.

This clonotype has a count of ten or more. CDR3 amino acids: CAIRRDRQETQYF. In nucleotides, the CDR3 is TGTGCCATCAGGCGGGACAGGCAAGAGACCCAGTACTTC. This chain connects TRBV10-3 to TRBJ2-5; 8 positions agree with TRBD1. The length of the CDR3 is 13 residues. Germline CDR1 is ENHRY and CDR2 is SYGVKD. Losses at the gene ends were 6 bases for V and 2 bases for J; bases not matched to a gene: 2.

V is TRBV20-1 and J is TRBJ2-7, with D maybe TRBD2 (5 bases). CDR1 is DFQATT and CDR2 is SNEGSKA in the germline V gene (reference sequence). Deletions cut 5 bases from V and 6 bases from J, with 11 bases between. The CDR3 is made up of 11 amino acids. The CDR3 is CSAGLAAEQYF. The CDR3 DNA is TGCAGTGCTGGACTGGCGGCCGAGCAGTACTTC.

In this sample, this clonotype turned up many times. The chain is built from TRBV3-1 and TRBJ2-4; D unclear. The CDR3 consists of 13 residues. Germline CDR1 is LGHDT and CDR2 is YNNKEL (reference sequence). Trimming pared 1 base from V and 8 bases from J, leaving 9 bases between. CDR3 amino acids: CASSQVSGDIQYF. In DNA, the CDR3 is TGTGCCAGCAGCCAAGTGAGTGGAGACATTCAGTACTTC.

This clonotype was detected many times. The chain is built from TRBV5-1 and TRBJ1-2; D is possibly TRBD1 (6 bases). The ends were cut back, 3 bases at V and 1 base at J, with 10 bases in the middle. CDR3 size: 14 residues. Germline CDR1 reads SGHRS; CDR2 reads YFSETQ. The CDR3 spells CASSSGQLNYGYTF. In nucleotides, the CDR3 is TGCGCCAGCAGCTCCGGACAGCTTAACTATGGCTACACCTTC.

The J gene is TRBJ1-6, the V gene TRBV12-3 or TRBV12-4, with 9 bases lining up with TRBD1. Losses at the gene ends were 5 bases for V and 9 bases for J; bases not matched to a gene: 8. The CDR3 covers 15 residues. In DNA, the CDR3 is TGTGCCAGCAGTGCGGGGACAGGGAGGATTTCACCCCTCCACTTT. Encoded protein: CASSAGTGRISPLHF.

The chain is built from TRBV20-1 and TRBJ2-1; the D gene is possibly TRBD2 (6 bases). CDR1 is DFQATT, CDR2 SNEGSKA, per germline (reference sequence). The CDR3 is made up of 13 amino acids. V lost 2 bases, J lost 7 bases, and 12 bases lay in between. The CDR3 is CSARPGGVNEQFF. CDR3 DNA sequence: TGCAGTGCTAGACCCGGGGGAGTAAATGAGCAGTTCTTC.

This clonotype was counted ten times or more. The chain combines TRBV29-1 with TRBJ2-3; 7 nucleotides line up with TRBD2. CDR1 is SQVTM, CDR2 ANQGSEA, per germline. Trimming took 6 bases from V and 8 from J; bases not matched to a gene: 14. The CDR3 covers 14 residues. The CDR3 loop is CSVTSGTASSTQYF. The DNA for the CDR3 is TGCAGCGTCACGAGCGGGACCGCCTCGAGTACGCAGTATTTT.

This chain connects TRBV30 to TRBJ2-7, with D hard to call. Per germline, CDR1 GTSNPN and CDR2 SVGIG (reference sequence). This CDR3 region has 12 residues. Trimming stripped 4 bases from V and 3 bases from J, with 10 bases between. The CDR3 DNA is TGTGCCTGGACCGGGCAGTTCTACGAGCAGTACTTC. This translates into CAWTGQFYEQYF.

This clonotype came up many times. The chain carries TRBV18 and TRBJ1-4, with a tentative D call TRBD1 (5 bases). Trimming pared 1 base from V and 12 bases from J, leaving 9 bases between. The germline V gene has CDR1 KGHSH and CDR2 LQKENI. The CDR3 spans 12 residues. The CDR3 bases are TGTGCCAGCTCACCACAGGGGAGGGAACTGTTTTTT. It codes for CASSPQGRELFF.

This clonotype was observed many times. This chain joins TRBV6-1 and TRBJ2-3; D gene uncertain. Trimming pared 2 bases from V and 0 bases from J, leaving 6 bases between. CDR1 and CDR2 (germline): MNHNS, SASEGT. This CDR3 region has 14 residues. The CDR3 bases are TGTGCCAGCAGTGAAAACTTTAGCACAGATACGCAGTATTTT. Its protein product is CASSENFSTDTQYF.

This clonotype was counted only a few times. The chain links TRBV6-1 to TRBJ2-4; tentatively, D is TRBD1 or TRBD2 (6 bases each). The V gene's germline CDR1 is MNHNS and CDR2 SASEGT. The CDR3 loop spans 13 amino acids. The V and J ends lost 6 bases and 8 bases respectively, with 14 bases between them. CDR3 DNA sequence: TGTGCCAGCAGACTAGTGGAGGGGGACATTCAGTACTTC. The encoded protein is CASRLVEGDIQYF.

This clonotype occurred many times. V gene TRBV12-3 or TRBV12-4 combines with J gene TRBJ2-3, with 13 bases matching TRBD2. Germline trimming cut 5 bases from V and 5 bases from J; bases unmatched to any gene: 4. The CDR3 sequence is 15 residues long. CDR3 sequence reads: CASSRLAGGIDTQYF. CDR3 coding DNA: TGTGCCAGCAGTCGACTAGCGGGGGGCATAGATACGCAGTATTTT.

By sample fraction, this clonotype is medium-sized. The chain links TRBV20-1 to TRBJ1-1; D is possibly TRBD1 (6 bases). V shed 5 bases and J shed 2 bases, with 18 bases lying between them. The germline CDR1 and CDR2 sequences are DFQATT and SNEGSKA (reference sequence). This CDR3 is 15 amino acids long. CDR3: CSAGQGQLINTEAFF. In DNA, the CDR3 is TGCAGTGCTGGTCAGGGGCAGCTAATCAACACTGAAGCTTTCTTT.

The genes are TRBV7-2 and TRBJ1-1; D call uncertain. Germline CDR1 is SGHTA and CDR2 is FQGNSA. The V end was cut by 4 bases, the J end by 2 bases, with 8 bases between. This CDR3 region has 13 residues. In nucleotides, the CDR3 is TGTGCCAGCAGCTATGGGGAAAACACTGAAGCTTTCTTT. Protein product: CASSYGENTEAFF.

This clonotype was seen repeatedly, ten times or more. The rearrangement joins TRBV6-5 to TRBJ2-7; the match to TRBD2 covers 10 bases. Germline V gene lookup returns CDR1 MNHEY and CDR2 SVGAGI. With 8 bases clipped from V and 5 bases from J, the junction kept 6 bases outside the gene matches. The CDR3 is made up of 13 amino acids. The CDR3 protein is CASSSGSLDEQYF. The CDR3 DNA reads TGTGCCAGCTCTAGCGGGAGTCTCGACGAGCAGTACTTC.

This clonotype was seen many times. This chain links TRBV29-1 with TRBJ2-1; 7 nucleotides match TRBD1. This CDR3 has 13 amino acids. Germline V gives CDR1 SQVTM, CDR2 ANQGSEA. V lost 4 bases to trimming and J lost 8 bases; unmatched junction nucleotides: 8. The CDR3 nucleotides read TGCAGCGTTGTAAGACAGGGATTAGATGAGCAGTTCTTC. It yields the protein CSVVRQGLDEQFF.

This clonotype was detected ten times or more. This sequence joins TRBV5-4 and TRBJ1-5, with D uncertain. The germline gives CDR1 SGHNT, CDR2 YYREEE (reference sequence). There are 15 residues in the CDR3. Trimming stripped 0 bases from V and 3 bases from J, with 10 bases between. In DNA form, the CDR3 reads TGTGCCAGCAGCTTGGCCCCAGCTCCCAATCAGCCCCAGCATTTT. It specifies CASSLAPAPNQPQHF.